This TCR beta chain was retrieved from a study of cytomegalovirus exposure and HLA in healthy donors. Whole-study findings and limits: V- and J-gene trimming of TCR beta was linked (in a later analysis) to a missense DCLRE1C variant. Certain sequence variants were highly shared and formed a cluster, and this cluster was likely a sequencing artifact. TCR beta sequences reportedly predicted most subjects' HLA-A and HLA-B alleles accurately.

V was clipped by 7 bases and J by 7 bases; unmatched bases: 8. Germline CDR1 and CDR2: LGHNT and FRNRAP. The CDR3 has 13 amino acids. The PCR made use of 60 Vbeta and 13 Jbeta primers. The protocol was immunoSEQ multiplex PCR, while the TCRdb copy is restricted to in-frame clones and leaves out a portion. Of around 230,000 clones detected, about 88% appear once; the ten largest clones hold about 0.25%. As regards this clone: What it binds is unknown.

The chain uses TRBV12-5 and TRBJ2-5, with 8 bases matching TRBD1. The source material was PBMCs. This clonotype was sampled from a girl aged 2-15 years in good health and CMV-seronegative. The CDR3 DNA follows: TGTGCTAGTGCCGAGACAGGGGAGGCGACCCAGTACTTC. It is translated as CASAETGEATQYF.